This T cell receptor (beta chain) emerged from a study of cytomegalovirus exposure and HLA in healthy donors. Across the study: Tens of millions of unique TCRs from HLA-typed donors were held in an early release of data. Study-level points and caveats: What a later analysis reportedly showed was that an Asian-associated ancestry cluster had fewer N-insertions than the roughly 670-donor mean. What TCR beta sequences reportedly achieved was accurate prediction of HLA-A and HLA-B alleles in most subjects. A later analysis found most CMV-associated TCR beta chains apparently HLA-restricted.

This clone appeared a few times. What it recognizes is unknown. The CDR3 contains 15 residues. J gave up 6 bases and V 5 bases, and 8 bases lay outside the gene matches. CDR1 MDHEN and CDR2 SYDVKM come from the germline V gene. Primers included in the PCR were 60 Vbeta and 13 Jbeta primers. Here immunoSEQ multiplex PCR was the method, and the copy in TCRdb shows in-frame clones only, minus some. The sample has about 73,000 clones, roughly 71% seen once. The chain couples TRBV28 to TRBJ2-1, with 9 nucleotides matching TRBD2. The sequencing sample was made of PBMCs. This sequence was found in a man aged 70-80 years in good health and CMV-seronegative. In DNA form, the CDR3 reads TGTGCCAGCAGTCCCATCGCGGGAGGGTTCAATGAGCAGTTCTTC. This translates into CASSPIAGGFNEQFF.